This TCR beta chain was observed in a study of blood T cells in healthy people across ages. The CDR3 length is 12 residues. CDR1 and CDR2 from the germline V gene are KGHSH and LQKENI. The V and J ends lost 2 bases and 5 bases respectively, with 7 bases between them. The use of a sample-barcoded 5' primer and a J-beta primer mix characterized a second PCR of roughly 7 to 12 cycles. Via MiXCR, TCRdb re-called the 5' RACE reads, giving one row per CDR3 protein. The table has roughly 700,000 distinct CDR3 sequences, approximately 50% seen once. Sequences were obtained from blood. The chain carries TRBV18 and TRBJ2-7; D gene ambiguous. The origin of this receptor is a woman aged 55-69 years in good health. CDR3 sequence: CASSPKGHEQYF. CDR3 DNA sequence: TGTGCCAGCTCACCAAAAGGGCACGAGCAGTACTTC. Complete variable domain (other parts from reference TRBV18 and TRBJ2-7): NAGVMQNPRHLVRRRGQEARLRCSPMKGHSHVYWYRQLPEEGLKFMVYLQKENIIDESGMPKERFSAEFPKEGPSILRIQQVVRGDSAAYFCASSPKGHEQYFGPGTRLTVT.